This T cell receptor beta chain was sequenced in a study of T cell repertoires in cytomegalovirus infection. About the research overall: Indicated by public TCR beta signatures were CMV infection and matching HLA type.

Findings and caveats of the study: Summed frequency of shared TCR beta families picked out CMV carriers who also had the relevant HLA. The response measured ex vivo was dominated by TCR beta clonotypes (HLA-C-restricted and CMV-specific).

V lost 5 bases and J 4 bases, leaving 11 bases between the germline ends. CDR1 and CDR2 (germline): LNHNV, YYDKDF (reference sequence). The CDR3 loop spans 13 amino acids. TCRdb ran MiXCR on the reads and lists one entry per CDR3 protein. The repertoire consists of some 440,000 distinct CDR3 sequences, with approximately 31% occurring once and the leading ten covering approximately 15%. This clonotype was seen a handful of times. Antigen: not known. This chain uses TRBV15 with TRBJ1-1; D not certain. Sequencing was performed on PBMCs. The sequence derives from a human donor in good health (CMV status not recorded). Some clones in this sample may be carry-over from other donors' samples. CDR3 sequence (DNA): TGTGCCACCAGCTCCCGTTATTTCACTGAAGCTTTCTTT. Its protein is CATSSRYFTEAFF.